The next 23 T cell receptor beta chains were all read from a single sample in a study of CD8+ T cells in alopecia areata. cDNA reverse transcribed from extracted RNA served as the sequencing template. Sequencing used immunoSEQ multiplex PCR; TCRdb keeps in-frame clones, though not all of them. Of around 120,000 clones in the sample, 55% to 70% were seen once. The sequencing sample was made of CD4+ T cells sorted from blood. The source is a human donor in good health.

The J gene is TRBJ2-4, the V gene TRBV7-9; maybe TRBD1 (5 bases). CDR1 and CDR2 (germline): SEHNR, FQNEAQ (reference sequence). The CDR3 runs to 14 residues. Trimming removed 0 bases from V and 6 bases from J, with 9 bases in between. CDR3 coding DNA: TGTGCCAGCAGCTTAGCAGGGGCCCCAAACATTCAGTACTTC. It translates to CASSLAGAPNIQYF.

Only one count was recorded for this clone. The V and J genes are TRBV30 and TRBJ1-5, with 7 bases that match TRBD1. The junction had 9 bases not matched to a gene; V was cut back by 3 bases and J by 7 bases. The CDR3 is made up of 14 amino acids. Germline CDR1 reads GTSNPN; CDR2 reads SVGIG (reference sequence). In nucleotides, the CDR3 is TGTGCCTGGAGCCCAGGGGGTTTTGGCCAGCCCCAGCATTTT. Its protein is CAWSPGGFGQPQHF. Together with reference TRBV30 and TRBJ1-5, the CDR3 gives the full variable domain: SQTIHQWPATLVQPVGSPLSLECTVEGTSNPNLYWYRQAAGRGLQLLFYSVGIGQISSEVPQNLSASRPQDRQFILSSKKLLLSDSGFYLCAWSPGGFGQPQHFGDGTRLSIL.

The gene calls are TRBV29-1 and TRBJ1-1; no definite D call. The germline V gene encodes CDR1 SQVTM and CDR2 ANQGSEA. V gave up 3 bases and J gave up 0 bases, with 14 bases separating them. CDR3 size: 15 residues. In DNA, the CDR3 is TGCAGCGTTGAGCCGAGAAAGTCGATGAACACTGAAGCTTTCTTT. Its protein product is CSVEPRKSMNTEAFF.

CDR3 DNA sequence: TGTGCCAGCAGCTTAGGTGGGACAGGGTGGAATGGCTACACCTTC. Its protein is CASSLGGTGWNGYTF. The V gene is TRBV11-2, the J gene TRBJ1-2; 9 bases align to TRBD1. After removal of 1 base from V and 6 bases from J, the junction contained 6 bases not matched to a gene. The germline V gene encodes CDR1 SGHAT and CDR2 FQNNGV. The CDR3 consists of 15 residues.

This clone was detected a few times. The rearrangement links TRBV6-6 to TRBJ2-5; 10 bases agree with TRBD2. The germline V gene encodes CDR1 MNHNY and CDR2 SVGAGI (reference sequence). This CDR3 contains 15 residues. Trimming removed 6 bases from V and 1 base from J; junction bases left unmatched: 5. The CDR3 sequence: CASRMIAGGQETQYF. CDR3 DNA: TGTGCCAGCAGGATGATAGCGGGGGGCCAAGAGACCCAGTACTTC.

J is TRBJ1-1 and V is TRBV23-1; D ambiguous. TRBV23-1 counts as an open reading frame of uncertain function. This CDR3 is 10 amino acids long. Trimming shortened V by 8 bases and J by 8 bases, and 9 bases separated the two germline ends. CDR3 coding DNA: TGCGCCAGCGGAGGCCCCGAAGCTTTCTTT. It yields the protein CASGGPEAFF.

The chain joins TRBV6-5 to TRBJ2-7; D gene uncertain. CDR3 length: 12 amino acids. Germline loops: CDR1 MNHEY, CDR2 SVGAGI. The ends were cut back, 7 bases at V and 2 bases at J, with 9 bases in the middle. The CDR3 here is CASMATTYEQYF. CDR3 sequence (DNA): TGTGCCAGCATGGCCACGACCTACGAGCAGTACTTC.

The chain combines TRBV7-2 with TRBJ2-6; tentatively, D is TRBD1 (5 bases). CDR3 length: 17 residues. The germline V gene encodes CDR1 SGHTA and CDR2 FQGNSA. V was cut by 5 bases and J by 1 base, with 15 bases left in between. The CDR3 here is CASSPRVRASGANVLTF. DNA for the CDR3: TGTGCCAGCAGCCCCCGGGTCAGGGCTTCTGGGGCCAACGTCCTGACTTTC.

The chain couples TRBV23-1 to TRBJ1-6; perhaps TRBD1 as D (5 bases). Being an ORF, TRBV23-1 has a function that is uncertain. Trimming removed 5 bases from V and 10 bases from J, with 12 bases in between. The CDR3 loop spans 13 amino acids. CDR3 sequence reads: CASSEGELSPLHF. CDR3 DNA sequence: TGCGCCAGCAGTGAAGGGGAGTTGTCACCCCTCCACTTT.

This clone occurred a few times. The rearrangement uses TRBV6-5 and TRBJ2-6; D ambiguous. CDR1 and CDR2 (germline): MNHEY, SVGAGI. The CDR3 is made up of 15 amino acids. V lost 7 bases, J lost 1 base, and 11 bases lay in between. CDR3 sequence (DNA): TGTGCCAGCACCACCATTGGGTCTGGGGCCAACGTCCTGACTTTC. Amino acid sequence: CASTTIGSGANVLTF.

The chain has TRBV4-1 and TRBJ1-1; no definite D call. The CDR3 has 17 residues. Trimming took 4 bases from V and 4 from J, leaving 22 bases between them. Germline-derived CDR1 and CDR2 are MGHRA and YSYEKL. DNA for the CDR3: TGCGCCAGCAGCCTCGGACCTATATTCGTGATGGGCACTGAAGCTTTCTTT. Its protein product is CASSLGPIFVMGTEAFF.

The chain couples TRBV7-2 to TRBJ1-2; the match to TRBD1 covers 7 bases. V lost 4 bases, J lost 10 bases, and 9 bases stayed unmatched. The CDR3 sequence is 13 residues long. Germline CDR1 SGHTA, CDR2 FQGNSA. CDR3 amino acids: CASSSGRTGDYTF. The CDR3, as DNA: TGTGCCAGCAGCTCCGGCCGGACAGGCGACTACACCTTC.

This clone was seen a handful of times. The chain carries TRBV6-5 and TRBJ2-7; D call uncertain. Germline CDR1 and CDR2: MNHEY and SVGAGI. The length of the CDR3 is 14 residues. V gave up 4 bases and J gave up 2 bases, with 12 bases separating them. The CDR3 loop is CASSLSHGPYEQYF. CDR3 sequence (DNA): TGTGCCAGCAGTTTGTCACACGGACCCTACGAGCAGTACTTC.

The chain joins TRBV13 to TRBJ1-1, with TRBD1 matching 9 bases. V lost 10 bases and J lost 5; bases outside the gene matches: 11. CDR1 and CDR2 (germline): PRHDT, FYEKMQ (reference sequence). CDR3 length: 14 amino acids. In DNA, the CDR3 is TGTGCCACCAAGGTGGGGGACAGGGTGACTGAAGCTTTCTTT. Translated: CATKVGDRVTEAFF.

This clone has only a few counts. The V call is TRBV5-1, the J call TRBJ1-2; the D gene is possibly TRBD1 (6 bases). The CDR3 spans 14 residues. Trimming stripped 1 base from V and 4 bases from J, with 11 bases between. Germline assignment: CDR1 SGHRS and CDR2 YFSETQ. CDR3 coding DNA: TGCGCCAGCAGCTTGAAGGGGGATGGCTATGGCTACACCTTC. It codes for CASSLKGDGYGYTF.

This sequence joins TRBV2 and TRBJ2-2, with a tentative D call TRBD1 (5 bases). Trimming stripped 6 bases from V and 0 bases from J, with 11 bases between. CDR1 and CDR2 from the germline V gene are SNHLY and FYNNEI. There are 15 residues in the CDR3. CDR3 in amino acids: CASRVQGSNTGELFF. In DNA, the CDR3 is TGTGCCAGCAGAGTTCAGGGCTCGAACACCGGGGAGCTGTTTTTT. The full variable domain, with the rest looked up from reference TRBV2 and TRBJ2-2, is EPEVTQTPSHQVTQMGQEVILRCVPISNHLYFYWYRQILGQKVEFLVSFYNNEISEKSEIFDDQFSVERPDGSNFTLKIRSTKLEDSAMYFCASRVQGSNTGELFFGEGSRLTVL.

This sequence joins TRBV4-2 and TRBJ2-7; 9 bases align to TRBD2. V lost 5 bases, J lost 0 bases, and 2 bases stayed unmatched. Germline V gives CDR1 LGHNA, CDR2 YNFKEQ. The CDR3 has 14 residues. The CDR3 DNA sequence: TGTGCCAGCAGCGCGGGGGGGAGCTCCTACGAGCAGTACTTC. Its translation is CASSAGGSSYEQYF.

The chain joins TRBV29-1 to TRBJ2-1; D remains unclear. Trimming removed 4 bases at V and 7 bases at J, with 14 bases between. Germline CDR1 reads SQVTM; CDR2 reads ANQGSEA. The CDR3 loop spans 13 amino acids. The CDR3 protein is CSVVPAGPNEQFF. The CDR3 region has the DNA TGCAGCGTTGTACCGGCAGGCCCTAATGAGCAGTTCTTC.

The chain couples TRBV6-5 to TRBJ2-1; D not resolved. Germline V gene sequence: CDR1 MNHEY, CDR2 SVGAGI. Trimming took off 10 bases at V and 6 bases at J, with 10 bases between the two ends. The CDR3 sequence is 11 residues long. The chain's CDR3 is CATPCPNEQFF. CDR3 coding DNA: TGTGCCACACCCTGTCCCAATGAGCAGTTCTTC.

This chain connects TRBV25-1 to TRBJ1-1; D is uncertain. Germline lookup yields CDR1 MGHDK and CDR2 SYGVNS. This CDR3 region has 12 residues. V lost 8 bases to trimming and J lost 1 base, with 8 bases between them. The CDR3 bases are TGTGCCAGCGCCCGGGGGAACACTGAAGCTTTCTTT. It codes for CASARGNTEAFF.

The V and J genes are TRBV7-6 and TRBJ2-3, with D unresolved. Trimming left V 3 bases short and J 5 bases short, with 6 bases between. The germline gives CDR1 SGHVS, CDR2 FNYEAQ. The CDR3 is 12 amino acids. The CDR3 reads CASSFRLDTQYF. In nucleotides, the CDR3 is TGTGCCAGCAGCTTTCGTCTAGATACGCAGTATTTT.

The chain employs TRBV19 and TRBJ1-1; maybe TRBD1 (5 bases). V lost 4 bases and J lost 3, with 12 bases in between. The CDR3 has 14 residues. CDR1 is LNHDA and CDR2 is SQIVND in the germline V gene (reference sequence). The CDR3 loop reads CASSKKGRDTEAFF. CDR3 DNA: TGTGCCAGTAGTAAAAAGGGACGGGACACTGAAGCTTTCTTT.

The chain combines TRBV29-1 with TRBJ2-7; tentative D call: TRBD1 (5 bases). Germline V gene sequence: CDR1 SQVTM, CDR2 ANQGSEA. V gave up 6 bases and J gave up 0 bases, with 9 bases separating them. The CDR3 extends over 12 amino acids. CDR3 sequence (DNA): TGCAGCGTGAGTACAGGCTCCTACGAGCAGTACTTC. It encodes CSVSTGSYEQYF.